This T cell receptor (beta chain) was profiled in a study of cytomegalovirus exposure and HLA in healthy donors. Study as a whole: The study placed less than 90% of its roughly 400 genotyped donors in the Caucasian-associated ancestry cluster.

This clone was detected only a few times. The PCR employed 60 Vbeta primers together with 13 Jbeta primers. The assay was immunoSEQ multiplex PCR, and TCRdb's table has in-frame clones only and misses some. The sample has some 210,000 clones, approximately 78% seen once. CDR1 and CDR2 (germline): MNHEY, SVGAGI. The CDR3 sequence is 13 residues long. Losses at the gene ends were 5 bases for V and 9 bases for J; bases not matched to a gene: 6. This TCR came from a male donor in good health and CMV-seronegative. The sample consisted of PBMCs. The chain couples TRBV6-5 to TRBJ2-1; 8 nucleotides match TRBD2. The CDR3 loop is CASSSGSKGEQFF. The CDR3 DNA follows: TGTGCCAGCAGTAGCGGGAGTAAGGGTGAGCAGTTCTTC.